The sequence of this TCR beta chain was determined in a study of T cell repertoires in cytomegalovirus infection. Study details: Selection of CMV epitopes for the study included recently identified HLA-C-restricted and well-studied HLA-B-restricted ones. Public TCR beta signatures marked donors with CMV infection and the matching HLA.

TCRdb re-called the reads with MiXCR, one entry per CDR3 protein. The profile shows approximately 280,000 distinct CDR3 sequences, 20% to 25% of them singletons. The CDR3 is 16 amino acids. Germline V gene sequence: CDR1 SGHVS, CDR2 FQNEAQ. J lost 5 bases, V lost 6 bases, and 13 bases had no gene match. This clonotype was seen only a few times. Its antigen is unknown. Whole-study findings and limits: HLA-C-restricted CMV clonotypes gave the most frequent clonotype in two of eight donors. People with CMV and the relevant HLA were identified by cumulative public TCR beta family frequency.

This chain links TRBV7-8 with TRBJ2-5, with TRBD2 matching over 9 bases. The source material was cultured PBMCs, sampled from culture after CMV antigen stimulation. This TCR was sampled from a human donor in good health (CMV status not recorded). Some clones in this sample may be carry-over from other donors' samples. This CDR3 reads CASRPGRMAGGETQYF. In DNA, the CDR3 is TGTGCCAGCAGACCAGGGCGAATGGCGGGAGGGGAGACCCAGTACTTC.